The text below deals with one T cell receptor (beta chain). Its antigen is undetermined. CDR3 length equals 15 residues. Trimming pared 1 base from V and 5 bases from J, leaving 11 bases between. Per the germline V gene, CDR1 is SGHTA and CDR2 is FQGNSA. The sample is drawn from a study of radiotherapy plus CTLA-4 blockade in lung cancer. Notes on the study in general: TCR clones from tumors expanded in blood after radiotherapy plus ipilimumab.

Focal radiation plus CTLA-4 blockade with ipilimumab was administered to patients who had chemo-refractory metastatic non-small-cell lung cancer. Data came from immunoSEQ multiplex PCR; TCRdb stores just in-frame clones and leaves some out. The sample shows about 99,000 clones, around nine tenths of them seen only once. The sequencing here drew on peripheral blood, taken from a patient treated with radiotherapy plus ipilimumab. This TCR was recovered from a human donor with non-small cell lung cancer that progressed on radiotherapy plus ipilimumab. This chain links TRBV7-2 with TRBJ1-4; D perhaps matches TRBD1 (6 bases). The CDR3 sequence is CASSLVQGPNEKLFF. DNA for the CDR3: TGTGCCAGCAGCTTAGTACAGGGACCAAATGAAAAACTGTTTTTT.